The T cell receptor beta chain described here comes from a study of cytomegalovirus exposure and HLA in healthy donors (TCRdb year 2017). About the full investigation: According to an earlier analysis of a few hundred of the donors, about 170 million T cells yielded 90 million to 130 million unique TCR beta sequences and about 300 Gb of sequence data. An early release that covered around 590 HLA-typed donors contained approximately 300 gigabases of sequencing data and tens of millions of unique TCR sequences. The genetic ancestry cluster associated with self-reported Caucasian donors included 70% to 85% of the roughly 410 genotyped donors. The study aimed to test whether signatures of past pathogen exposure could be identified by cataloging public T cell receptors. The T cell repertoires of under 700 subjects were profiled by immunosequencing and related to cytomegalovirus serostatus. A separate validation cohort of over 95 different subjects was used in addition to the roughly 700-subject first cohort. To predict cytomegalovirus infection status, the study combined high-throughput TCR immunosequencing, statistical association of individual TCRs with disease status, and machine learning. To study patterns of TCR occurrence, a later analysis re-analyzed previously published TCR beta repertoires from 700 or so donors and added high-resolution HLA genotyping. Rather than drawing on any new phenotypic data, the later analysis identified candidate immune exposures from TCR beta sequences and the way those sequences occurred across donors. An earlier analysis of fewer than 750 of the donors used high-throughput TCR beta sequencing to judge whether each TCR beta V gene segment behaved as functional or pseudogenic. Donor age, sex, ethnicity and CMV serostatus were compiled together with the repertoire data. Genome-wide SNP genotypes for about 55% of the roughly 670 donors were used in a later genetic analysis, which treated that subset as a discovery cohort. Every repertoire in the discovery cohort had been generated on one and the same sequencing platform. HLA typing covered class I and class II loci at four-digit resolution. The number of typed donors differed by locus: roughly 620-640 for A, B, C, DRB1 and DQB1; 500 to 550 for DQA1; 606 for DPA1; and roughly 470 for DPB1. Four or five DR-DQ haplotypes were handled as single units for association and clustering because linkage in the cohort was strong. Among around 400 genotyped donors of the cohort, an average of roughly 230,000 unique TCR beta nucleotide sequences was sequenced per donor, of which about 18% were non-productive.

The paper's findings and limits, for the study overall: A few of the identified cytomegalovirus-associated TCR beta chains were confirmed in vitro to be specific for cytomegalovirus antigens. Compared with equally common non-associated chains, HLA-associated TCR beta chains in a later analysis were more clonally expanded and had lower generation probabilities. Because some donors lacked HLA typing at each locus, the association tests relied only on the typed subset. A further reported finding was that TCR beta sequences accurately predicted the HLA-A and HLA-B alleles for most subjects in the first cohort. When HLA alleles, especially DR and DQ, strongly co-occurred, TCR associations were difficult to assign to individual alleles. An association between a missense DCLRE1C variant and V-gene and J-gene trimming of TCR beta chains was found in a later genetic analysis and replicated in an independent cohort. Some IMGT-functional V segments, including TRBV6-2 and TRBV6-3, could not be told apart with the 87-base-pair reads, so those segments were excluded. The cohort was sequenced for TCR beta chains only, and without alpha or paired-chain data the features that could be detected were limited. Cytomegalovirus status was reported to be diagnosed by the classifier with high specificity and sensitivity in both the original and validation cohorts. Most CMV-associated TCR beta chains appeared to be HLA-restricted in a later analysis, and the HLA associations seemed to be driven largely by CMV exposure. Roughly uniform sequencing depth across donors was assumed in presence/absence analyses, although this assumption may not hold. Linkage disequilibrium might explain the correlated functional status among segregating V segments, but an unknown experimental factor could not be ruled out. The only immune exposure information available for the cohort was CMV serostatus. A later genetic analysis reported fewer N-insertions in productive TCRs among donors in an Asian-associated ancestry cluster than the roughly 700-donor mean. In a later analysis, several top co-occurrence clusters were reported to appear linked to parvovirus B19, influenza, CMV and Epstein-Barr virus. While some public TCRs were present in many individuals, most TCR sequences turned up only very rarely across donors. The authors suggested that the approach could potentially be generalized to other disease states and immunological phenotypes. An earlier analysis of approximately 570 of the donors showed that most TCR beta V segments appeared in productive rearrangements either about 87% or about 30% of the time, which broadly matched IMGT annotations. In a later analysis, TCR association rates were found to vary across HLA loci, with the most associated TCRs seen for DRB1 alleles and the fewest for HLA-C alleles. A group of highly shared sequence variants was considered likely to be a technical artifact of the sequencing pipeline. Because counts were too low, approximately 15 rarely observed V segments, including chromosome 9 orphons, were excluded from the earlier analysis of 587 of the donors. In the study, 164 TCR beta chains were listed as associated with cytomegalovirus. A later analysis associated about 17,000 TCR beta sequences with specific HLA alleles at a false discovery rate of 0.05.

The library relied on the immunoSEQ multiplex PCR assay. For the multiplex PCR, a mixture combining 60 forward primers for TCR Vbeta segments and 13 reverse primers for TCR Jbeta segments was used. The CDR3 region of rearranged TCR beta genes was amplified from genomic DNA by a multiplex PCR assay. On the Illumina HiSeq System, the amplified TCR beta libraries were sequenced as 87-base-pair reads. Processing in the source paper ran as follows. A later analysis counted about 80 million unique TCR beta chains across the 640 or so repertoires, and around 12 million of these chains were shared by at least two donors. Raw reads were error-corrected and collapsed into unique sequences with a nearest-neighbor algorithm that merged closely related sequences to remove PCR and sequencing errors. To assign V, D and J gene segments, CDR3 sequences were aligned to IMGT reference sequences. For a sequence to be retained, a match of at least six nucleotides was required to both a V gene segment and a J gene segment. Rearrangements were called productive when the CDR3 lacked stop codons and stayed in frame with V and J; all others were non-productive. Following IMGT convention, CDR3 was defined as the stretch from the second conserved V-encoded cysteine up to the conserved J-encoded phenylalanine. The earlier analysis of more than 450 of the donors excluded sequences that lacked an unambiguous match to a single V gene segment. In an earlier analysis of around 590 of the donors, a V segment was called functional when productive rearrangements were above 56.7%, and segregating when the standard deviation between donors exceeded 5%. A statistical classification framework was built to diagnose cytomegalovirus status from the catalog of TCR beta chain sequences. V and J gene assignment, in a later analysis, came from comparing TCR nucleotide sequences with IMGT/GENE-DB human TR gene sequences. Using the TCRdist pipeline, a later analysis assigned CDR3 sequences along with most-parsimonious VDJ recombination scenarios. A later analysis defined each TCR beta chain by its CDR3 amino acid sequence plus V-gene family, and excluded reads lacking a unique V-gene family. A later analysis removed 550 to 700 highly shared, low-generation-probability nucleotide sequences to deal with suspected cross-contamination and a sequencing artifact. A later analysis calculated a clonal expansion index for each public chain from normalized within-repertoire ranks of inferred template counts. A later analysis computed generation probabilities with a VDJ recombination model fitted to out-of-frame rearrangements, and checked the results against IGoR. Hypergeometric tests were used in a later analysis to score TCR-TCR, TCR-HLA and TCR-CMV co-occurrence, with a repertoire-size bias correction applied to the TCR pairs. A later analysis estimated false discovery rates by permuting HLA or CMV assignments 20 times. In a later analysis, co-occurring TCRs were grouped with DBSCAN, and TCRdist sequence similarity was added when clustering was performed within HLA-allele-positive subsets. For co-occurrence clustering, repertoires with fewer than 30,000 or more than 120,000 public chains were excluded, along with 5 or 6 repertoires with anomalous nucleotide sharing. TCRdb mirrors the immuneACCESS table, restricted to in-frame sequences. Some clones are absent from its copies; in checked studies, under half trace to an unresolved V gene, and the reason for the others is unknown. V, J and clone size are taken as reported in that table, and D and trimming were inferred from the DNA itself. The sample table records approximately 120,000 clones; roughly 82% of these occur just once. 13% of the sample belongs to the ten largest clones.

The cohort was made up of roughly 670 healthy bone marrow donors. Cohort members were all nominally healthy when sampled, although unrecorded immune exposures were likely present. The donor tested CMV seropositive and was one of the 289 seropositive cohort members. A peripheral blood sample was collected from each donor, and TCR beta sequencing was performed on peripheral blood mononuclear cells. Genomic DNA extraction from the blood cell samples was performed with the Qiagen DNeasy Blood Extraction Kit. The CDR3 holds 15 amino acids from the cysteine to the phenylalanine. Only the CDR3 region is kept as DNA, spanning 45 bases read in frame from base 1. V has 3 bases trimmed and J has 9 bases trimmed; junction bases matching no gene number 14. In the germline V gene (reference sequence), CDR1 corresponds to GTSNPN and CDR2 to SVGIG. Concerning this clone itself: Its antigen is unknown. No much larger clone is present one base from it, and per-base qualities are unavailable.

Sequencing used PBMCs. In this chain, TRBV30 is recombined with TRBJ2-1; 7 junctional bases match TRBD1. This sequence was found in a woman aged 55-70 years in good health and CMV-seropositive. The CDR3 here reads CAWSGDRDRYSEQFF. The DNA is as follows: TGTGCCTGGAGCGGCGACAGGGACCGCTATAGTGAGCAGTTCTTC.